The entry below gives a single T cell receptor (beta chain) sequence along with its context. It lacks a known antigen. No base quality values were provided; no much bigger clone lies one nucleotide off. The record originates from a study of control samples from healthy donors and cancer patients (dated by TCRdb to 2019 to 2021). Libraries were constructed by the immunoSEQ multiplex PCR assay. What TCRdb holds here is the immuneACCESS table cut down to in-frame rearrangements. Part of the clones is not present; checked against another copy, under half of the missing clones reflect an unresolved V gene, and the others are unexplained. Within this sample are about 150,000 clones, with around 94% of them counted one time only. Together, the top ten hold over 1.3% of the sample. The CDR3, cysteine through phenylalanine, is 15 amino acids long. CDR3 DNA only is kept here, 45 bases in frame from base 1. For CDR1 and CDR2, the germline V gene (reference sequence) lists SGHKS and YYEKEE. The junction carries 16 bases between V and J, which are trimmed by 2 bases and 5 bases respectively.

The chain was built from TRBV5-5 and TRBJ2-5; the D element could tentatively be TRBD1 or TRBD2, as 5 bases agree for each. Source material: blood. The sequence was obtained from a woman aged 18-29 years in good health. At the DNA level, the sequence is TGTGCCAGCAGCTTTGCGAGGGGCGGTGGGGAGACCCAGTACTTC. This codes for CASSFARGGGETQYF.